The 22 T cell receptor beta chains below all came from one sample that was sequenced in a study of PD-1 blockade in mismatch repair-deficient tumors. The data were produced by immunoSEQ multiplex PCR, yet TCRdb's version contains in-frame clones alone and is incomplete. The sample consists of tens of thousands of clones, around 85% of them appearing once. The sequencing here drew on peripheral blood, taken 12 weeks after starting pembrolizumab. The receptors derive from an adult with mismatch repair-deficient cancer.

This rearrangement joins TRBV27 to TRBJ2-2; no firm D call. The V gene lost 8 bases and the J gene lost 5 bases, with 3 bases spanning the gap. Germline CDR1 and CDR2: MNHEY and SMNVEV (reference sequence). The CDR3 length is 10 residues. The CDR3 region is CASGTGELFF. In DNA form, the CDR3 reads TGTGCCAGCGGTACCGGGGAGCTGTTTTTT.

The chain is built from TRBV7-3 and TRBJ1-2; D call uncertain. Germline loops: CDR1 SGHTA, CDR2 FQGTGA. V gave up 5 bases and J gave up 4 bases, with 14 bases separating them. CDR3 length: 14 amino acids. Here the CDR3 DNA reads TGTGCCAGCAGCCGTTCTTCAGGTTCCTATGGCTACACCTTC. It yields the protein CASSRSSGSYGYTF.

This rearrangement joins TRBV25-1 to TRBJ2-7; D gene ambiguous. V was cut by 4 bases and J by 3 bases, with 4 bases left in between. Germline lookup yields CDR1 MGHDK and CDR2 SYGVNS. CDR3 length equals 11 residues. The CDR3 protein is CASSVIYEQYF. DNA of the CDR3: TGTGCCAGCAGTGTGATCTACGAGCAGTACTTC.

The chain is built from TRBV25-1 and TRBJ2-5, with D tentatively TRBD2 (5 bases). V was pared by 5 bases and J by 3 bases, with 13 bases between. Germline V gene sequence: CDR1 MGHDK, CDR2 SYGVNS. The CDR3 consists of 14 residues. The DNA of the CDR3 is TGTGCCAGCAGTATGGGATTCGGGAAAGAGACCCAGTACTTC. Its protein product is CASSMGFGKETQYF.

The V call is TRBV19, the J call TRBJ2-3; 11 bases line up with TRBD2. After removal of 5 bases from V and 1 base from J, the junction contained 5 bases not matched to a gene. This CDR3 is 16 amino acids long. The germline V gene encodes CDR1 LNHDA and CDR2 SQIVND (reference sequence). This CDR3 reads CASSPIAGGGTDTQYF. The CDR3 nucleotides read TGTGCCAGTAGTCCTATAGCGGGAGGGGGCACAGATACGCAGTATTTT.

The rearrangement links TRBV29-1 to TRBJ1-1; D remains unclear. This CDR3 comprises 11 residues. Germline CDR1 is SQVTM and CDR2 is ANQGSEA. The germline V and J ends were trimmed by 6 bases and 6 bases, with 11 bases remaining between them. CDR3 protein: CSVPREAEAFF. The CDR3 bases are TGCAGCGTCCCGCGTGAAGCTGAAGCTTTCTTT.

The chain is built from TRBV6-5 and TRBJ1-4; 7 bases are shared with TRBD1. This CDR3 has 13 residues. CDR1 is MNHEY, CDR2 SVGAGI, per germline. V lost 6 bases and J lost 7; bases outside the gene matches: 5. CDR3 sequence: CASRPNRGEKLFF. CDR3 DNA: TGTGCCAGCAGACCTAACAGGGGTGAAAAACTGTTTTTT.

This rearrangement joins TRBV30 to TRBJ1-5; the D gene is possibly TRBD1 (6 bases). This CDR3 has 14 residues. V was clipped by 0 bases and J by 7 bases, with 13 bases between them. The germline V gene encodes CDR1 GTSNPN and CDR2 SVGIG (reference sequence). The CDR3 loop is CAWSVGGGSQPQHF. Written as DNA, the CDR3 is TGTGCCTGGAGTGTGGGGGGCGGTAGCCAGCCCCAGCATTTT.

The CDR3 DNA follows: TGTGCCAGCAACCCTAGGGGGAGAAACACCGGGGAGCTGTTTTTT. It codes for CASNPRGRNTGELFF. The rearrangement uses TRBV9 and TRBJ2-2; possibly TRBD1 for D (6 bases). Germline V lookup: CDR1 SGDLS, CDR2 YYNGEE. The CDR3 is 15 amino acids. Trimming cost V 6 bases and J 2 bases, with 14 bases left between them. The variable domain in full, with the rest retrieved from reference TRBV9 and TRBJ2-2, is DSGVTQTPKHLITATGQRVTLRCSPRSGDLSVYWYQQSLDQGLQFLIQYYNGEERAKGNILERFSAQQFPDLHSELNLSSLELGDSALYFCASNPRGRNTGELFFGEGSRLTVL.

The chain employs TRBV6-1 and TRBJ1-1; D call uncertain. CDR3 length equals 11 residues. Trimming left V 6 bases short and J 2 bases short, with 4 bases between. The germline gives CDR1 MNHNS, CDR2 SASEGT. The CDR3 loop reads CASRSNTEAFF. Here the CDR3 DNA reads TGTGCCAGCAGGTCAAACACTGAAGCTTTCTTT.

The chain carries TRBV11-2 and TRBJ2-1, with a tentative D call TRBD2 (6 bases). The ends were cut back, 5 bases at V and 0 bases at J, with 17 bases in the middle. The CDR3 sequence is 17 residues long. Looked up from germline, CDR1 is SGHAT and CDR2 is FQNNGV. The CDR3 bases are TGTGCCAGCAGCCCCGACAGCGGGTTGAGCTCCTACAATGAGCAGTTCTTC. Encoded protein: CASSPDSGLSSYNEQFF. The variable domain in full, with the rest retrieved from reference TRBV11-2 and TRBJ2-1, is EAGVAQSPRYKIIEKRQSVAFWCNPISGHATLYWYQQILGQGPKLLIQFQNNGVVDDSQLPKDRFSAERLKGVDSTLKIQPAKLEDSAVYLCASSPDSGLSSYNEQFFGPGTRLTVL.

Only one count was recorded for this clone. V gene TRBV11-2 combines with J gene TRBJ2-4, with TRBD1 as a possible D gene (6 bases). Trimming pared 5 bases from V and 6 bases from J, leaving 14 bases between. There are 14 residues in the CDR3. CDR1 and CDR2 from the germline V gene are SGHAT and FQNNGV. The CDR3 protein is CASSQIQGRNIQYF. The CDR3 DNA follows: TGTGCCAGCAGCCAAATACAGGGTCGAAACATTCAGTACTTC.

The chain has TRBV30 and TRBJ2-1, with a weak D call TRBD1 (5 bases). There are 14 residues in the CDR3. Trimming removed 0 bases from V and 9 bases from J, with 15 bases in between. Germline assignment: CDR1 GTSNPN and CDR2 SVGIG (reference sequence). The CDR3 nucleotides read TGTGCCTGGAGTGTAGGGTCAGGGATCAGTGAGCAGTTCTTC. This translates into CAWSVGSGISEQFF. Variable domain in full (rest from reference TRBV30 and TRBJ2-1): SQTIHQWPATLVQPVGSPLSLECTVEGTSNPNLYWYRQAAGRGLQLLFYSVGIGQISSEVPQNLSASRPQDRQFILSSKKLLLSDSGFYLCAWSVGSGISEQFFGPGTRLTVL.

The chain joins TRBV5-8 to TRBJ1-2, with D perhaps matching TRBD1 (5 bases). The CDR3 covers 14 residues. The V gene lost 0 bases and the J gene lost 1 base, with 7 bases spanning the gap. Germline V lookup: CDR1 SGHTS, CDR2 YDEGEE. Here the CDR3 reads CASSLEGLNYGYTF. The CDR3 DNA follows: TGTGCCAGCAGCTTGGAGGGGCTTAACTATGGCTACACCTTC.

The rearrangement uses TRBV27 and TRBJ2-1; D is unclear. CDR1 is MNHEY and CDR2 is SMNVEV in the germline V gene (reference sequence). The V gene lost 2 bases and the J gene lost 9 bases, with 11 bases spanning the gap. This CDR3 comprises 13 residues. The CDR3 reads CASSLRVSSEQFF. The DNA of the CDR3 is TGTGCCAGCAGTTTACGGGTATCGAGTGAGCAGTTCTTC.

The chain carries TRBV27 and TRBJ1-2, with 7 nucleotides matching TRBD1. The CDR3 consists of 12 residues. J was trimmed by 8 bases and V by 5 bases; bases with no gene match: 5. Germline lookup yields CDR1 MNHEY and CDR2 SMNVEV (reference sequence). CDR3 region: CASSQQGSGYTF. The DNA for the CDR3 is TGTGCCAGCAGTCAACAGGGGTCCGGCTACACCTTC.

The J gene is TRBJ2-1, the V gene TRBV6-6, with TRBD2 matching over 7 bases. Trimming removed 2 bases from V and 3 bases from J; junction bases left unmatched: 7. Germline CDR1 and CDR2: MNHNY and SVGAGI (reference sequence). The CDR3 is made up of 16 amino acids. CDR3 protein: CASSYGSSGFYNEQFF. The CDR3 DNA sequence: TGTGCCAGCAGTTACGGTAGTAGCGGGTTCTACAATGAGCAGTTCTTC.

This clone occurred a few times. The rearrangement joins TRBV29-1 to TRBJ1-1, with D unclear. The length of the CDR3 is 11 residues. Trimming removed 7 bases at V and 6 bases at J, with 12 bases between. Germline CDR1 SQVTM, CDR2 ANQGSEA. The CDR3 protein is CSGPSGAEAFF. The CDR3 DNA reads TGCAGCGGCCCCAGTGGGGCTGAAGCTTTCTTT.

This clone has more than one count but fewer than ten. This chain joins TRBV4-1 and TRBJ2-5, with D perhaps given as TRBD1 or TRBD2 (6 bases each). V dropped 8 bases and J dropped 7 bases, with 14 bases sitting between them. There are 12 residues in the CDR3. Germline values: CDR1 MGHRA, CDR2 YSYEKL. The CDR3 region is CASGGKGGTQYF. The CDR3 bases are TGCGCCAGCGGCGGCAAGGGGGGGACCCAGTACTTC.

V gene TRBV6-5 combines with J gene TRBJ2-1; D gene uncertain. This CDR3 has 15 amino acids. V lost 5 bases, J lost 5 bases, and 16 bases lay in between. CDR1 and CDR2 (germline): MNHEY, SVGAGI. DNA for the CDR3: TGTGCCAGCAGTCCTTCCCTCGGCCCAAACAATGAGCAGTTCTTC. This codes for CASSPSLGPNNEQFF.

This rearrangement joins TRBV7-3 to TRBJ2-3, with 8 bases that match TRBD2. The CDR3 contains 15 residues. Germline CDR1 reads SGHTA; CDR2 reads FQGTGA. Losses at the gene ends were 4 bases for V and 2 bases for J; bases not matched to a gene: 5. DNA for the CDR3: TGTGCCAGCAGCTACAGCGGGAGATTCACAGATACGCAGTATTTT. Protein sequence: CASSYSGRFTDTQYF. Using reference TRBV7-3 and TRBJ2-3 for the parts outside the CDR3, the full variable domain is GAGVSQTPSNKVTEKGKYVELRCDPISGHTALYWYRQSLGQGPEFLIYFQGTGAADDSGLPNDRFFAVRPEGSVSTLKIQRTERGDSAVYLCASSYSGRFTDTQYFGPGTRLTVL.

The chain uses TRBV7-2 and TRBJ1-1, with 7 bases aligning to TRBD1. Germline V gives CDR1 SGHTA, CDR2 FQGNSA. The CDR3 sequence is 13 residues long. Trimming cost V 4 bases and J 4 bases; bases outside gene matches: 3. As DNA, the CDR3 is TGTGCCAGCAGCTCCCAGGGGGGCACTGAAGCTTTCTTT. Encoded protein: CASSSQGGTEAFF.